This passage covers 11 T cell receptor beta chains from one sample sequenced in a study of blood T cells in healthy people across ages. Primed by a sample-barcoded 5' primer and a J-beta primer mix, a second PCR proceeded for roughly 7 to 12 cycles. TCRdb reanalysed the 5' RACE reads using MiXCR and keeps one entry per CDR3 protein. This table has about 780,000 distinct CDR3 sequences, about 42% appearing once. Source material: blood. Source of these receptors: a man older than 75 in good health.

The chain employs TRBV4-3 and TRBJ2-5; 8 bases match TRBD2. This CDR3 is 15 amino acids long. The V segment lost 3 bases and the J segment 3 bases; nucleotides outside the gene matches: 6. CDR1 LGHNA and CDR2 YSLEER come from the germline V gene. The CDR3 is CASSHIRAGEETQYF. CDR3 sequence (DNA): TGCGCCAGCAGCCACATACGAGCGGGAGAAGAGACCCAGTACTTC.

A few counts support this clonotype. The rearrangement uses TRBV5-1 and TRBJ2-7, with D tentatively TRBD1 (6 bases). Germline lookup yields CDR1 SGHRS and CDR2 YFSETQ. V lost 0 bases to trimming and J lost 7 bases, with 17 bases between them. This CDR3 region has 15 residues. The CDR3 loop is CASSLVRAGVEEQYF. CDR3 nucleotides: TGCGCCAGCAGCTTGGTAAGGGCAGGGGTGGAAGAGCAGTACTTC. The whole variable domain, remainder taken from reference TRBV5-1 and TRBJ2-7, is KAGVTQTPRYLIKTRGQQVTLSCSPISGHRSVSWYQQTPGQGLQFLFEYFSETQRNKGNFPGRFSGRQFSNSRSEMNVSTLELGDSALYLCASSLVRAGVEEQYFGPGTRLTVT.

This clonotype was found many times. The chain carries TRBV29-1 and TRBJ2-7; the D gene is possibly TRBD2 (6 bases). Germline V CDR1 and CDR2: SQVTM, ANQGSEA. This CDR3 comprises 13 residues. V was pared by 2 bases and J by 3 bases, with 11 bases between. CDR3 loop: CSVELAMRYEQYF. The DNA of the CDR3 is TGCAGCGTTGAACTAGCGATGCGCTACGAGCAGTACTTC.

This clonotype was recorded a few times. This chain connects TRBV4-2 to TRBJ2-3; TRBD2 might be the D (6 bases). CDR3 length: 14 amino acids. Per the germline V gene, CDR1 is LGHNA and CDR2 is YNFKEQ. The V gene lost 3 bases and the J gene lost 4 bases, with 11 bases spanning the gap. The CDR3 loop is CASSQAGRSDTQYF. DNA for the CDR3: TGTGCCAGCAGCCAGGCAGGGAGGTCAGATACGCAGTATTTT.

The chain links TRBV28 to TRBJ2-5; 7 bases fit TRBD1. Germline values: CDR1 MDHEN, CDR2 SYDVKM. Germline trimming cut 5 bases from V and 1 base from J; bases unmatched to any gene: 7. The CDR3 sequence is 15 residues long. The CDR3 protein is CASSPRTGVQETQYF. As DNA, the CDR3 is TGTGCCAGCAGTCCCCGGACAGGTGTCCAAGAGACCCAGTACTTC.

The chain has TRBV6-1 and TRBJ2-1; 7 bases line up with TRBD1. CDR1 MNHNS and CDR2 SASEGT come from the germline V gene. The CDR3 has 15 amino acids. V was pared by 2 bases and J by 8 bases, with 9 bases of the junction left unmatched. CDR3 DNA sequence: TGTGCCAGCAGTGAATATGCAGGGGGTATTGATGAGCAGTTCTTC. Translated: CASSEYAGGIDEQFF.

This clonotype was seen only a few times. The chain couples TRBV4-3 to TRBJ2-6; D possibly corresponds to TRBD2 (5 bases). CDR3 size: 17 residues. Between the trimmed V and J ends, which lost 1 base and 2 bases, there was a span of 12 bases. In germline, CDR1 is LGHNA, CDR2 YSLEER. The CDR3 sequence is CASSQAWEHTGANVLTF. CDR3 coding DNA: TGCGCCAGCAGCCAAGCGTGGGAGCACACTGGGGCCAACGTCCTGACTTTC.

The sample holds a few counts of this clonotype. Here the CDR3 DNA reads TGTGCCAGCAGCTCGCCGACAGGTGGAAATGAAAAACTGTTTTTT. The encoded protein is CASSSPTGGNEKLFF. The chain combines TRBV7-2 with TRBJ1-4; possibly TRBD1 for D (6 bases). The V end lost 4 bases, the J end lost 5 bases, and 14 bases lay between the germline ends. The germline V gene encodes CDR1 SGHTA and CDR2 FQGNSA. The CDR3 sequence is 15 residues long.

Turning to this clonotype: One end of the junction varies from germline; a read error may be responsible. This sequence joins TRBV10-3 and TRBJ1-5, with D hard to call. The germline gives CDR1 ENHRY, CDR2 SYGVKD. The CDR3 sequence is 15 residues long. The CDR3 bases are TGTGTCATCAGTCCCGCGGCTCGTAGCAATCAGCCCCAGCATTTT. This codes for CVISPAARSNQPQHF.

Concerning this clonotype itself: An end of the junction does not agree with germline; a read error may underlie this. V gene TRBV20-1 combines with J gene TRBJ1-6; unclear D gene. CDR1 is DFQATT and CDR2 is SNEGSKA in the germline V gene (reference sequence). The length of the CDR3 is 15 residues. This CDR3 reads CSARPRALGASPPHF. The CDR3 nucleotides are TGCAGTGCTCGCCCACGGGCCCTTGGCGCTTCACCCCCCCACTTT.

The V gene is TRBV4-3, the J gene TRBJ1-2; no reliable D call. The CDR3 length is 15 residues. Trimming removed 0 bases at V and 5 bases at J, with 13 bases between. The germline V gene has CDR1 LGHNA and CDR2 YSLEER. This chain's CDR3 is CASSQEGDFGYGYTF. The CDR3 nucleotides are TGCGCCAGCAGCCAAGAGGGTGATTTTGGGTATGGCTACACCTTC.